A single sample gave rise to the 16 T cell receptor beta chains below, sequenced in a study of read filtering for tumor transcriptome and immune sequencing. This library used 300 to 450 ng RNA and molecular barcoded adaptors spanning alpha/delta and beta/gamma chains. TCRdb independently ran MiXCR on the reads; one entry per CDR3 protein. The sample gives more than 55,000 distinct CDR3 sequences, 20% to 25% of which show up once; about 18% is in the top ten. Sequencing was performed on a population of CD138-negative cells sorted from bone marrow. Receptor source: a donor at least 40 years old with multiple myeloma.

This clonotype was observed a few times. A far more abundant clone sits one base away, making this likely a read error. The chain employs TRBV27 and TRBJ2-2; D is unresolved. The CDR3 sequence is 12 residues long. Trimming stripped 6 bases from V and 1 base from J, with 3 bases between. Looked up from germline, CDR1 is MNHEY and CDR2 is SMNVEV (reference sequence). This CDR3 is CASRQNTGELFF. CDR3 in DNA: TGTGCCAGCAGACAGAACACCGGGGAGCTGTTTTTT.

For this clonotype: A much larger clone differs by one base, so this may be a read error. The rearrangement joins TRBV7-9 to TRBJ2-2, with TRBD1 as a possible D gene (6 bases). With 1 base removed from V and 5 bases from J, the gap between germline ends came to 17 bases. Looked up from germline, CDR1 is SEHNR and CDR2 is FQNEAQ (reference sequence). This CDR3 has 17 amino acids. The CDR3 protein is CASSLGAGAVRTGELFF. Here the CDR3 DNA reads TGTGCCAGCAGCTTAGGAGCAGGGGCCGTGAGGACCGGGGAGCTGTTTTTT.

This clonotype has ten or more counts. The chain is built from TRBV29-1 and TRBJ2-7; 9 positions match TRBD1. Germline loops: CDR1 SQVTM, CDR2 ANQGSEA. The CDR3 contains 16 residues. The junction had 10 bases not matched to a gene; V was cut back by 3 bases and J by 1 base. The CDR3, as DNA: TGCAGCGTTGACCGTTATGGAGACAGGGGGTCCTACGAGCAGTACTTC. This sequence encodes CSVDRYGDRGSYEQYF.

This clonotype occurred a few times. V and J are TRBV7-9 and TRBJ2-1; a possible D gene is TRBD2 (5 bases). Germline V CDR1 and CDR2: SEHNR, FQNEAQ (reference sequence). There are 15 residues in the CDR3. The V gene lost 2 bases and the J gene lost 5 bases, with 13 bases spanning the gap. The CDR3 coding sequence is TGTGCCAGCAGCTTAAGCCGACTACTGAACAATGAGCAGTTCTTC. It specifies CASSLSRLLNNEQFF.

This clonotype was counted at least ten times. The CDR3 sequence is CASSLLGLEMNTEAFF. The CDR3 bases are TGCGCCAGCAGCTTGTTAGGTCTCGAGATGAACACTGAAGCTTTCTTT. The genes are TRBV5-1 and TRBJ1-1; D is uncertain. Trimming removed 1 base at V and 0 bases at J, with 13 bases between. The CDR3 is 16 amino acids. CDR1 is SGHRS and CDR2 is YFSETQ in the germline V gene.

This clonotype was picked up many times. The V and J genes are TRBV29-1 and TRBJ2-2; 7 nucleotides agree with TRBD2. CDR3 length: 14 residues. After removal of 7 bases from V and 4 bases from J, the junction contained 9 bases not matched to a gene. Germline V lookup: CDR1 SQVTM, CDR2 ANQGSEA. The CDR3 loop reads CSAGTSVATGELFF. CDR3 nucleotide sequence: TGCAGCGCTGGAACTAGCGTAGCCACCGGGGAGCTGTTTTTT.

Many counts were recorded for this clonotype. This chain joins TRBV10-1 and TRBJ2-1; 8 bases map to TRBD1. The J segment lost 8 bases and the V segment lost 8 bases, leaving 5 bases of the junction unmatched. The CDR3 runs 12 residues. Germline V lookup: CDR1 WNHNN, CDR2 SYGVQD (reference sequence). The CDR3 is CASADRVHEQFF. DNA of the CDR3: TGCGCCAGCGCGGACAGGGTCCATGAGCAGTTCTTC.

V gene TRBV7-8 combines with J gene TRBJ1-1, with a tentative D call TRBD1 (6 bases). Trimming took 5 bases from V and 5 from J, leaving 18 bases between them. Germline lookup yields CDR1 SGHVS and CDR2 FQNEAQ. CDR3 length equals 15 residues. The CDR3 spells CASSVEWGAYTEAFF. Written as DNA, the CDR3 is TGTGCCAGCAGCGTAGAGTGGGGGGCTTATACTGAAGCTTTCTTT.

This clonotype was seen at least ten times. The V and J genes are TRBV21-1 and TRBJ1-2. TRBV21-1 is designated a pseudogene. This CDR3 region has 13 residues. The CDR3 DNA reads as TGTGCCAGCAGCAATGACCATAACTATGGCTACACCTTC. Its translation: CASSNDHNYGYTF.

This clonotype came up many times. V and J are TRBV6-2 or TRBV6-3 and TRBJ2-3; tentatively, D is TRBD2 (6 bases). This CDR3 is 16 amino acids long. Between the trimmed V and J ends, which lost 5 bases and 4 bases, there was a span of 19 bases. Germline loops: CDR1 MNHEY, CDR2 SVGEGT. In DNA, the CDR3 is TGTGCCAGCAGTCACGACGGAGAGACTAGGGCAGATACGCAGTATTTT. Protein: CASSHDGETRADTQYF.

This rearrangement joins TRBV28 to TRBJ2-3; D perhaps matches TRBD2 (6 bases). This CDR3 contains 12 residues. CDR1 is MDHEN and CDR2 is SYDVKM in the germline V gene. V dropped 3 bases and J dropped 10 bases, with 11 bases sitting between them. CDR3 sequence (DNA): TGTGCCAGCAGTTTGTACCAGCGGGCGCAGTATTTT. Translating gives CASSLYQRAQYF. Complete variable domain (other parts from reference TRBV28 and TRBJ2-3): DVKVTQSSRYLVKRTGEKVFLECVQDMDHENMFWYRQDPGLGLRLIYFSYDVKMKEKGDIPEGYSVSREKKERFSLILESASTNQTSMYLCASSLYQRAQYFGPGTRLTVL.

This clonotype was detected ten times or more. The chain joins TRBV29-1 to TRBJ2-5; possible D gene TRBD1, 6 bases. The CDR3 is 14 residues long. Trimming took off 5 bases at V and 2 bases at J, with 15 bases between the two ends. Germline values: CDR1 SQVTM, CDR2 ANQGSEA. CDR3 loop: CSVRKTGWQETQYF. The CDR3 bases are TGCAGCGTTCGCAAGACAGGCTGGCAAGAGACCCAGTACTTC.

At least ten counts were recorded for this clonotype. V is TRBV24-1 and J is TRBJ2-5; 7 nucleotides agree with TRBD1. The CDR3 is made up of 15 amino acids. Germline CDR1 is KGHDR and CDR2 is SFDVKD. Germline trimming cut 3 bases from V and 1 base from J; bases unmatched to any gene: 4. This CDR3 reads CATSDPRTGQETQYF. CDR3 sequence (DNA): TGTGCCACCAGTGATCCAAGGACAGGCCAAGAGACCCAGTACTTC.

Of note for this clonotype: With a much larger clone just one base away, this may be a read error. This rearrangement joins TRBV20-1 to TRBJ2-2; a weak D match, TRBD1 (5 bases). V was shortened by 5 bases and J by 4 bases, with 20 bases between the two germline ends. The CDR3 has 16 amino acids. Germline CDR1 reads DFQATT; CDR2 reads SNEGSKA (reference sequence). The CDR3 coding sequence is TGCAGTGCTGGAGCAAGCTCGGCAGGGCTCACCGGGGAGCTGTTTTTT. It is translated as CSAGASSAGLTGELFF.

A remark on this clonotype: A much larger clonotype is one base distant, so this may be a read error. The V call is TRBV25-1, the J call TRBJ2-7, with D perhaps TRBD1 or TRBD2 (7 bases each). Germline assignment: CDR1 MGHDK and CDR2 SYGVNS. Trimming stripped 8 bases from V and 1 base from J, with 18 bases between. The CDR3 consists of 15 residues. CDR3: CASSGGVVSSYEQYF. CDR3 DNA sequence: TGTGCCAGCTCAGGGGGGGTAGTAAGTTCCTACGAGCAGTACTTC.

This clonotype appeared many times. The rearrangement joins TRBV4-1 to TRBJ2-3; D is unclear. CDR1 MGHRA and CDR2 YSYEKL come from the germline V gene. The V gene lost 0 bases and the J gene lost 0 bases, with 13 bases spanning the gap. This CDR3 comprises 17 residues. The CDR3 loop reads CASSQDLWKSSTDTQYF. The CDR3, as DNA: TGCGCCAGCAGCCAAGATCTATGGAAATCTAGCACAGATACGCAGTATTTT.